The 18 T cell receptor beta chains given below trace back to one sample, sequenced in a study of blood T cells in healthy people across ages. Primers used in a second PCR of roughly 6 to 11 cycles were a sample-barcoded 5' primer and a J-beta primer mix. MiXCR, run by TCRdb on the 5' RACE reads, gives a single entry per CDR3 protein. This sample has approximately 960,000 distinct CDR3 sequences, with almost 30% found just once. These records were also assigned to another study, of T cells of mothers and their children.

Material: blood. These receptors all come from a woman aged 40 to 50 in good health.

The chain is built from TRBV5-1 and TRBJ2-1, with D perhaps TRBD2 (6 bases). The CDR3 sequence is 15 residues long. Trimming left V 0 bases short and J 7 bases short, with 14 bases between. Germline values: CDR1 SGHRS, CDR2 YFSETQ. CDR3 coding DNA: TGCGCCAGCAGCTTGGCCGGGCTGGAGGGTAATGAGCAGTTCTTC. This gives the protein CASSLAGLEGNEQFF.

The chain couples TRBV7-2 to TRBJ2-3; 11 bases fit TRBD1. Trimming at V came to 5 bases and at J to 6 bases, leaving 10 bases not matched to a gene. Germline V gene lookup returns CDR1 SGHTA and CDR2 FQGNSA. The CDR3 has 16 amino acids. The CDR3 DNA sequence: TGTGCCAGCAGCCGAGAAGGACAGGGGGCGTCCGATACGCAGTATTTT. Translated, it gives CASSREGQGASDTQYF.

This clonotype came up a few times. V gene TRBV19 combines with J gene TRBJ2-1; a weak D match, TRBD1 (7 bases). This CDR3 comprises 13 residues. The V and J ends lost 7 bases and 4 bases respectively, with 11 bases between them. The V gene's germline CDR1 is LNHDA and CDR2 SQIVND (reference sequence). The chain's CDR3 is CASNQGGYNEQFF. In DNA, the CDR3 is TGTGCCAGTAACCAGGGGGGATACAATGAGCAGTTCTTC.

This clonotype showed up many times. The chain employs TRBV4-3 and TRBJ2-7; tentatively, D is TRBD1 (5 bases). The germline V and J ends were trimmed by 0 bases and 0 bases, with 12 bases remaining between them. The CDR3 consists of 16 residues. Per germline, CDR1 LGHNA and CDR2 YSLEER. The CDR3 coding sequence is TGCGCCAGCAGCCAAGATTTGACAGAATACTCCTACGAGCAGTACTTC. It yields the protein CASSQDLTEYSYEQYF.

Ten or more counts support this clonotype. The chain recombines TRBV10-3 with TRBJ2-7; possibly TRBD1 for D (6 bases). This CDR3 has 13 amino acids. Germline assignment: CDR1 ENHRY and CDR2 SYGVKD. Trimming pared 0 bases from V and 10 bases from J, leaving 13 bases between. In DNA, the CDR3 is TGTGCCATCAGTGAGTCCCCGACAGGTATCCAGTACTTC. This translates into CAISESPTGIQYF.

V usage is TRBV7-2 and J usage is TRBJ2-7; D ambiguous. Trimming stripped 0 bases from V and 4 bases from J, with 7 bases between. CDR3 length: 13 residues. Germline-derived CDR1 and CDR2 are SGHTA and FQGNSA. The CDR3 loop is CASSLAGWYEQYF. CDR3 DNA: TGTGCCAGCAGCTTAGCGGGGTGGTACGAGCAGTACTTC.

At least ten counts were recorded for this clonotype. This CDR3 is CSASSGGVQETQYF. CDR3 sequence (DNA): TGCAGTGCTAGTTCCGGGGGGGTCCAAGAGACCCAGTACTTC. The chain recombines TRBV20-1 with TRBJ2-5; 8 bases fit TRBD2. Germline CDR1 and CDR2: DFQATT and SNEGSKA (reference sequence). This CDR3 spans 14 amino acids. V trimming: 3 bases; J trimming: 1 base; junction bases outside the gene matches: 4.

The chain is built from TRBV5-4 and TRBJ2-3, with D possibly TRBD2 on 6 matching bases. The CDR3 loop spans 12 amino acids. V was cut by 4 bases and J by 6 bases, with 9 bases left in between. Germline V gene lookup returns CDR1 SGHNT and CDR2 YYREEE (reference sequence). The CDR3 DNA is TGTGCCAGCAGCGCGGAGGGGGATACGCAGTATTTT. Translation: CASSAEGDTQYF.

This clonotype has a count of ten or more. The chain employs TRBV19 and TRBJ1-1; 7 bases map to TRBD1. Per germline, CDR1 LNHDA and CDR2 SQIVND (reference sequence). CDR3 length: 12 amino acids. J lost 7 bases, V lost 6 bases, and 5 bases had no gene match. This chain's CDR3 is CASSSRTGEAFF. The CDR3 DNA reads TGTGCCAGTAGCTCTCGGACAGGTGAAGCTTTCTTT.

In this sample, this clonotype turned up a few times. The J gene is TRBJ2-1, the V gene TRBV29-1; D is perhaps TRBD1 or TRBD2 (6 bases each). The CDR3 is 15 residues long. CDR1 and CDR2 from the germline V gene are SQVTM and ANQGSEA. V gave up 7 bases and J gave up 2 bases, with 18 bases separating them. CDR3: CSANGGTPTYNEQFF. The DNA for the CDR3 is TGCAGCGCTAATGGGGGGACACCAACCTACAATGAGCAGTTCTTC.

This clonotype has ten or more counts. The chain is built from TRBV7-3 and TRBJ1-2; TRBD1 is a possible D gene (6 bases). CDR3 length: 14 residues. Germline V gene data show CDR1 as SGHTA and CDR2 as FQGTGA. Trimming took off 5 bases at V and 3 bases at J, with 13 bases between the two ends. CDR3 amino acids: CASSLQGGDYGYTF. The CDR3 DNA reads TGTGCCAGCAGCCTACAGGGCGGGGACTATGGCTACACCTTC.

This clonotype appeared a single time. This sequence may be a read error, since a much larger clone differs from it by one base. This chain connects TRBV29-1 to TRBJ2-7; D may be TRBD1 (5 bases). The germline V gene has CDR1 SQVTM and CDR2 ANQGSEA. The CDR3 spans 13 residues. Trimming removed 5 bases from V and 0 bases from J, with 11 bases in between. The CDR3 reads CSVLIGASYEQYF. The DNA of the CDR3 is TGCAGCGTTTTGATAGGGGCCTCCTACGAGCAGTACTTC.

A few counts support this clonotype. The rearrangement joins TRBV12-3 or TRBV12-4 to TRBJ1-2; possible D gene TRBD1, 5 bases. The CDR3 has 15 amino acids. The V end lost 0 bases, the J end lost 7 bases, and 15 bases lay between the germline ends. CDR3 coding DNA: TGTGCCAGCAGTTTAGCTAGGGGCCCGGGTGGTGGCTACACCTTC. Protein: CASSLARGPGGGYTF.

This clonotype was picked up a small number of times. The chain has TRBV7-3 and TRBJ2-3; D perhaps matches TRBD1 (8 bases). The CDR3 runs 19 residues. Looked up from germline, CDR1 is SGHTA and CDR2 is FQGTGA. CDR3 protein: CAIGRGLLLGGGLANTQYF. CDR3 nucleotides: TGTGCAATAGGCAGGGGGCTGCTTTTGGGGGGGGGATTAGCGAATACGCAGTATTTT. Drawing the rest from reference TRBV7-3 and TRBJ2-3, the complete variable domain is GAGVSQTPSNKVTEKGKYVELRCDPISGHTALYWYRQSLGQGPEFLIYFQGTGAADDSGLPNDRFFAVRPEGSVSTLKIQRTERGDSAVYLCAIGRGLLLGGGLANTQYFGPGTRLTVL.

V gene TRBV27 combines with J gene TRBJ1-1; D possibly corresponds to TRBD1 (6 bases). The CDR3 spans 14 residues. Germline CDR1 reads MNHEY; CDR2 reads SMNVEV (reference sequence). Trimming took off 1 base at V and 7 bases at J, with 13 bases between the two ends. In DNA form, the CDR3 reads TGTGCCAGCAGTTTATTTGGGGGGCGAGGTGAAGCTTTCTTT. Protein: CASSLFGGRGEAFF.

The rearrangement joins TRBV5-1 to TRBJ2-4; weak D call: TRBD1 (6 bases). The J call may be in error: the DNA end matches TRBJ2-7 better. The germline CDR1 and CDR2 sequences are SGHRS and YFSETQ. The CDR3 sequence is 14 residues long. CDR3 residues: CASSPGQYSDEQYF. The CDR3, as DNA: TGCGCCAGCAGCCCAGGACAGTATAGTGACGAGCAGTACTTC.

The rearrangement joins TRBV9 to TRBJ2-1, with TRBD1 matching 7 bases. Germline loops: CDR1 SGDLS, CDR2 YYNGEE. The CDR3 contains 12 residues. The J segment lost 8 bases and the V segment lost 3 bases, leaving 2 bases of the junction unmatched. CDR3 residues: CASSADRDEQFF. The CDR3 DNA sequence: TGTGCCAGCAGCGCCGACAGGGATGAGCAGTTCTTC.

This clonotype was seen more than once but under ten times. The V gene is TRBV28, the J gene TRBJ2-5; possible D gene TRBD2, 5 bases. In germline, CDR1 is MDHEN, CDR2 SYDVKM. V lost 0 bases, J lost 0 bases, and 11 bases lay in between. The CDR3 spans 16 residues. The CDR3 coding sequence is TGTGCCAGCAGTTTATGGCGGCGGAGGTACCAAGAGACCCAGTACTTC. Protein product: CASSLWRRRYQETQYF.